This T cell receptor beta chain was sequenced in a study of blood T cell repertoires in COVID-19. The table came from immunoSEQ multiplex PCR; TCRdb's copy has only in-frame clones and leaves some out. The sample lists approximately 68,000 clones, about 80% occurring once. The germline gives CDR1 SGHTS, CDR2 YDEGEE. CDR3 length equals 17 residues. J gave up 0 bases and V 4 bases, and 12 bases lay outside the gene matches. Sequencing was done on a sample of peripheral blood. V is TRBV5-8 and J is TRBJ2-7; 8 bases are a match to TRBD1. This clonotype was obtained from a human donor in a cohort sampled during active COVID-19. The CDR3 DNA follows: TGTGCCAGCAGCGGCAAGACAGGGGCTACAAACTCCTACGAGCAGTACTTC. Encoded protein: CASSGKTGATNSYEQYF.